The source of this T cell receptor beta chain is a study of blood T cell repertoires in COVID-19. Study summary: The United States, Italy and Spain provided the acute and convalescent COVID-19 samples. The cDNA or gDNA used as material had been derived from T cells, B-cell-depleted T cells, or PBMCs.

The CDR3 contains 14 residues. V lost 4 bases to trimming and J lost 8 bases; unmatched junction nucleotides: 10. Original data processing: Cell counts per sample came from amplifying reference gene primers. Clones were read by immunoSEQ multiplex PCR, and TCRdb kept only the in-frame ones, dropping some. The DNA was the basis for D and trimming; V, J and clone size are from that table. There are about 16,000 clones in the sample; 70% to 90% occur only once, and about 12% lies in the top ten. The clonotype comes from a human donor in a cohort sampled during active COVID-19. The sequenced material came from peripheral blood. The rearrangement uses TRBV5-3 and TRBJ2-7; TRBD1 aligns across 9 bases. TRBV5-3 is an ORF for which the function is uncertain. As DNA, the CDR3 is TGTGCCAGAAGCCTCAGACAAACAGGGGGCAAGCAGTACTTC. It specifies CARSLRQTGGKQYF.